Here is one T cell receptor (beta chain) with its context. A read error may explain this, as a much larger clone is one base away. The conserved phenylalanine or tryptophan is not found at the CDR3 terminus, so this likely reflects a read error. CDR1 SQVTM and CDR2 ANQGSEA come from the germline V gene. CDR3 size: 14 residues. V was clipped by 3 bases and J by 6 bases; unmatched bases: 6. The sample is drawn from a study of T cells in Graves' hyperthyroidism and ophthalmopathy. What was amplified from RNA transcripts were TCR beta CDR3 regions. RT-PCR in the first round (using the HTBI primer set) targeted the TCR CDR3. TCRdb reprocessed the multiplex PCR reads via MiXCR and lists one record per CDR3 protein. The table has fewer than 750,000 distinct CDR3 sequences, around 15% seen once; the top ten hold roughly an eighth. Patients showing uncontrolled infection, other autoimmune disease, pregnancy or lactation were ineligible.

The specimen was blood. This chain uses TRBV29-1 with TRBJ2-7; 12 bases match TRBD2. The clonotype was recovered from a woman between 50 and 59 years old with Graves' ophthalmopathy. DNA of the CDR3: TGCAGCGTTGAGCTAGCGGGAGGGCCCGTCGAGCAGTACCTC. Translated, it gives CSVELAGGPVEQYL.